The entry that follows covers one T cell receptor (beta chain) sequence. What antigen it recognizes has not been identified. Base-call qualities are not available, and no considerably larger clone is one nucleotide away. The junction carries 8 bases between V and J, which are trimmed by 5 bases and 1 base respectively. The germline V gene (reference sequence) yields MNHEY for CDR1 and SMNVEV for CDR2. The CDR3 numbers 14 residues from cysteine through phenylalanine. Only the CDR3 portion is preserved as DNA: 42 bases, with reading frame beginning at the first base. This sample stems from a study of T cell responses to AZD1222 COVID-19 vaccine (dated by TCRdb to the early 2020s). Describing the broader study: AZD1222 recipients whose second dose came at about 4 weeks and those whose second dose came at about 12 weeks were combined into one group, since spike-specific TCR depth and breadth did not differ between the two schedules. TCR sequencing covered more than 230 trial participants: 200 to 220 given two doses of AZD1222 and some 25 given two doses of MenACWY control vaccine. Trial participants were enrolled into age subgroups of 18-55, 56-69 and 70-plus years, which contained approximately 150, 28 and 58 TCR-sequenced participants, respectively. Paper-wide results and their limitations: No day 14 peak-response samples were available, so repertoires were characterized only after the peak T cell response. Nearly half of unique spike-specific TCRs reportedly recognized epitopes outside regions mutated in the B.1.351 and B.1.1.7 variants. The 56-69-year group was small, and its depth increase did not reach significance, likely because of low power. Participants were mostly white British and included more females than males, and it was suggested by the authors that clonal diversity may have been underestimated. The vaccine-associated CD4 TCRs covered the entire spike protein, and the dominant responses fell in regions 160-218 and 743-854. After two AZD1222 doses, both the breadth and the depth of spike-specific TCRs were significantly higher than at day 0 and than in MenACWY recipients. Only five or six AZD1222 recipients were SARS-CoV-2 seropositive at baseline, limiting conclusions about previously exposed vaccinees.

Per the publication, the time point label means: baseline before first vaccination. Vaccinee samples were obtained from the UK trials COV001 and COV002, which included a single-blind randomized controlled phase 2/3 trial of AZD1222 (ChAdOx1 nCoV-19) in healthy adults. For TCRbeta chain sequencing, PBMC samples from trial participants were taken at day 0 and at day 28 after the second dose. The CDR3 regions of human TCRbeta chains were subjected to immunosequencing. Processing in the source paper ran as follows. Repertoire TCRs were matched against a reference library of SARS-CoV-2-specific TCRs generated with the MIRA antigen-specificity platform. Breadth was defined as the fraction of unique TCRs that were SARS-CoV-2-associated, and depth was defined as the fraction of total T cells that were SARS-CoV-2-associated. Using the MIRA data, each spike-specific TCR was assigned both to the spike region to which the TCR was reactive and to a CD4 or CD8 class. Log10-transformed breadth and depth values were compared by one-way ANOVA with Sidak's multiple comparisons tests. Imported from immuneACCESS, the table was reduced by TCRdb to in-frame sequences with V and J called. These copies leave out some clones; in studies compared against another copy, an unresolved V gene accounts for under half, and the cause of the remainder is not known. V and J calls and clone size are copied from that table; D and trimming were computed from the DNA. Within this sample are 90,000 to 95,000 clones, with around 84% of them counted one time only. The ten most abundant clones make up about a tenth of the sample.

Recombination connected TRBV27 to TRBJ2-2; the D gene cannot be resolved reliably. The clonotype comes from an adult in good health. The input for sequencing was peripheral blood, taken on day 0 of AZD1222 vaccination. The sequenced DNA is TGTGCCAGCAGTACCTACAAGAACACCGGGGAGCTGTTTTTT. This sequence encodes CASSTYKNTGELFF.